Listed here is a single T cell receptor (beta chain). This sample's treatment: about 20 received Ad26.COV2.S at low or high dose, single or two shots; roughly 5 received placebo; per-sample allocation not given. Material that was analyzed had been drawn on day 63 after the first vaccine or placebo injection. Measured with immunoSEQ multiplex PCR; TCRdb has only the in-frame clones, and not every one. The sample lists 400,000 to 450,000 clones, around 90% seen once, with 10% to 15% in the top ten. These data come from a study of Ad26.COV2.S vaccination and SARS-CoV-2 variants. Across the whole study: Donor got 5x10^10 or 1x10^11 viral particles of Ad26.COV2.S.

The CDR3 is 19 amino acids. V lost 1 base to trimming and J lost 2 bases; unmatched junction nucleotides: 13. The germline V gene encodes CDR1 SGHVS and CDR2 FQNEAQ. The receptor comes from a person between 18 and 60 years old who received the Ad26.COV2.S COVID-19 vaccine or a placebo. The sample consisted of peripheral blood, taken in a trial of Ad26.COV2.S vaccine versus placebo. The genes are TRBV7-8 and TRBJ2-5; 10 nucleotides align to TRBD2. CDR3 in DNA: TGTGCCAGCAGCTTAGAGAGGAGACTAGCGGGTCCGTCACAAGAGACCCAGTACTTC. Its translation is CASSLERRLAGPSQETQYF. The whole variable domain, filled in from reference TRBV7-8 and TRBJ2-5, reads GAGVSQSPRYKVAKRGQDVALRCDPISGHVSLFWYQQALGQGPEFLTYFQNEAQLDKSGLPSDRFFAERPEGSVSTLKIQRTQQEDSAVYLCASSLERRLAGPSQETQYFGPGTRLLVL.